This T cell receptor beta chain is from a study of blood T cells in healthy people across ages. Whole-study results and caveats: It was held that diversity estimates obtained from one million T cells represented underestimates. Researchers said unsorted PBMCs prevented a conclusive naive versus antigen-experienced comparison. There were more naive CD4+ cells and higher diversity in long-lived donors than in aged donors.

Sample-barcoded 5' priming and a J-beta primer mix drove a second PCR of 7 to 11 cycles. From the 5' RACE reads, TCRdb called clonotypes with MiXCR, one entry per CDR3 protein. Here the sample spans approximately 1,100,000 distinct CDR3 sequences, over 35% being singletons. Worth noting for this clonotype: Its antigen is not identified.

Roughly 9.2 milliliters was the volume of peripheral blood drawn from each donor. The origin of this receptor is a woman in her fifties or sixties in good health. Sequencing was performed on blood.

CDR3 DNA: TGCAGTGCTAGGGGCGGGAGGGGAGGGTTCGAGCAGTACTTC. This gives the protein CSARGGRGGFEQYF. The chain recombines TRBV20-1 with TRBJ2-1, with 9 bases aligning to TRBD2. The DNA end is a closer match to TRBJ2-7, so the J assignment may be wrong. The CDR3 runs to 14 residues. Germline lookup yields CDR1 DFQATT and CDR2 SNEGSKA (reference sequence).